The 27 T cell receptor beta chains below were found in one sample sequenced in a study of shared clonotypes between healthy human individuals. The protocol was immunoSEQ multiplex PCR, while the TCRdb copy is restricted to in-frame clones and leaves out a portion. The sample holds just under 350,000 clones, about 73% seen once. Sequences were obtained from memory CD4+ T cells sorted from blood. The subset denotes: CD45RA-negative fraction. Receptors were obtained from a young man in good health.

This chain uses TRBV6-5 with TRBJ2-5, with a possible D match to TRBD2 (5 bases). The CDR3 runs 16 residues. The germline V gene encodes CDR1 MNHEY and CDR2 SVGAGI. V shed 2 bases and J shed 2 bases, with 15 bases lying between them. This CDR3 is CASSYKAGGVQETQYF. CDR3 bases: TGTGCCAGCAGTTACAAGGCGGGTGGGGTACAAGAGACCCAGTACTTC.

This chain links TRBV6-1 with TRBJ1-5, with unresolved D. The CDR3 totals 15 residues. Trimming removed 10 bases from V and 2 bases from J, with 18 bases in between. CDR1 is MNHNS and CDR2 is SASEGT in the germline V gene. CDR3 sequence (DNA): TGTGCCACCCGCCAGGTAACCGGCGGCAATCAGCCCCAGCATTTT. Translated: CATRQVTGGNQPQHF.

Only one count was recorded for this clone. The CDR3 DNA reads as TGTGCCAGCAGGGGGCCGGCTAATGAAAAACTGTTTTTT. Translation gives CASRGPANEKLFF. The rearrangement uses TRBV6-5 and TRBJ1-4, with a weak D call TRBD1 (5 bases). The germline V gene encodes CDR1 MNHEY and CDR2 SVGAGI. The CDR3 runs 13 residues. V was trimmed by 6 bases and J by 3 bases, leaving 8 bases between them.

The V gene is TRBV7-3, the J gene TRBJ1-1; no clear D. The V end was cut by 0 bases, the J end by 3 bases, with 8 bases between. The CDR3 totals 14 residues. Germline CDR1 reads SGHTA; CDR2 reads FQGTGA. The CDR3 sequence is CASSLTFGDTEAFF. CDR3 nucleotide sequence: TGTGCCAGCAGCTTAACGTTCGGGGACACTGAAGCTTTCTTT.

V usage is TRBV6-6 and J usage is TRBJ1-3, with TRBD1 as a possible D gene (6 bases). V gave up 2 bases and J gave up 4 bases, with 15 bases separating them. The CDR3 contains 16 residues. Per germline, CDR1 MNHNY and CDR2 SVGAGI (reference sequence). The DNA of the CDR3 is TGTGCCAGCAGTTACCGGACAGCTCTAAGCGGAAACACCATATATTTT. It specifies CASSYRTALSGNTIYF.

The chain carries TRBV18 and TRBJ2-7, with D possibly TRBD1 on 6 matching bases. Trimming removed 1 base at V and 1 base at J, with 11 bases between. The CDR3 extends over 15 amino acids. The V gene's germline CDR1 is KGHSH and CDR2 LQKENI. The CDR3 region is CASSPRLDSSYEQYF. The CDR3 DNA is TGTGCCAGCTCACCACGTTTGGACAGTTCCTACGAGCAGTACTTC.

The rearrangement joins TRBV27 to TRBJ2-7; D unclear. Germline V gives CDR1 MNHEY, CDR2 SMNVEV (reference sequence). V was cut by 4 bases and J by 0 bases, with 7 bases left in between. The CDR3 is made up of 13 amino acids. CDR3 region: CASSSRSSYEQYF. CDR3 nucleotides: TGTGCCAGCAGTTCTCGCTCCTCCTACGAGCAGTACTTC.

This chain joins TRBV27 and TRBJ2-7; D unclear. The CDR3 totals 13 residues. Between the trimmed V and J ends, which lost 2 bases and 6 bases, there was a span of 11 bases. Germline loops: CDR1 MNHEY, CDR2 SMNVEV (reference sequence). The CDR3 sequence: CASSLNAQLEQYF. For the CDR3, the DNA is TGTGCCAGCAGTTTAAATGCCCAACTCGAGCAGTACTTC.

This chain joins TRBV9 and TRBJ2-1; D is unresolved. This CDR3 is 16 amino acids long. The germline CDR1 and CDR2 sequences are SGDLS and YYNGEE. Trimming left V 3 bases short and J 0 bases short, with 13 bases between. Here the CDR3 DNA reads TGTGCCAGCAGCGGAGGTGAGGCCGTCTCCTACAATGAGCAGTTCTTC. It specifies CASSGGEAVSYNEQFF. Full variable domain (remainder filled in from reference TRBV9 and TRBJ2-1): DSGVTQTPKHLITATGQRVTLRCSPRSGDLSVYWYQQSLDQGLQFLIQYYNGEERAKGNILERFSAQQFPDLHSELNLSSLELGDSALYFCASSGGEAVSYNEQFFGPGTRLTVL.

There are a few counts of this clone. The V and J genes are TRBV13 and TRBJ2-2; TRBD2 agrees at 10 bases. V trimming: 1 base; J trimming: 8 bases; junction bases outside the gene matches: 13. This CDR3 contains 18 residues. From germline, CDR1 is PRHDT and CDR2 FYEKMQ (reference sequence). The DNA for the CDR3 is TGTGCCAGCAGCTTAGAGCTAAAGTCTAGCGGGAGTACGGGGGAGCTGTTTTTT. This encodes CASSLELKSSGSTGELFF. Variable domain in full (rest from reference TRBV13 and TRBJ2-2): AAGVIQSPRHLIKEKRETATLKCYPIPRHDTVYWYQQGPGQDPQFLISFYEKMQSDKGSIPDRFSAQQFSDYHSELNMSSLELGDSALYFCASSLELKSSGSTGELFFGEGSRLTVL.

This chain uses TRBV7-3 with TRBJ1-1, with D possibly TRBD1 on 6 matching bases. CDR1 SGHTA and CDR2 FQGTGA come from the germline V gene. The CDR3 runs to 15 residues. V gave up 5 bases and J gave up 3 bases, with 16 bases separating them. CDR3 amino acids: CASSRGGREHTEAFF. The CDR3 coding sequence is TGTGCCAGCAGCCGTGGGGGGCGCGAGCACACTGAAGCTTTCTTT.

The V gene is TRBV18, the J gene TRBJ2-7; 11 bases agree with TRBD2. V dropped 2 bases and J dropped 3; count of bases not matched to a gene: 9. This CDR3 region has 17 residues. The germline gives CDR1 KGHSH, CDR2 LQKENI. CDR3 coding DNA: TGTGCCAGCTCACCAGGGACTAGCGGACGGTCGTACTACGAGCAGTACTTC. Encoded protein: CASSPGTSGRSYYEQYF.

This chain connects TRBV10-1 to TRBJ2-5, with TRBD2 as a possible D gene (6 bases). Germline-derived CDR1 and CDR2 are WNHNN and SYGVQD (reference sequence). The CDR3 is 14 amino acids. V was trimmed by 3 bases and J by 5 bases, leaving 13 bases between them. CDR3 protein: CASSEQAGRETQYF. CDR3 in DNA: TGCGCCAGCAGTGAACAGGCGGGGAGGGAGACCCAGTACTTC.

The genes are TRBV10-2 and TRBJ1-2, with D possibly matching TRBD1 (5 bases). The V end lost 3 bases, the J end lost 5 bases, and 10 bases lay between the germline ends. Germline V gene data show CDR1 as WSHSY and CDR2 as SAAADI. The length of the CDR3 is 13 residues. This chain's CDR3 is CASSENRGYGYTF. CDR3 nucleotides: TGCGCCAGCAGTGAAAATCGGGGGTATGGCTACACCTTC.

The chain has TRBV28 and TRBJ2-1, with TRBD2 identical over 12 bases. Per the germline V gene, CDR1 is MDHEN and CDR2 is SYDVKM. This CDR3 has 15 amino acids. J gave up 12 bases and V 7 bases, and 13 bases lay outside the gene matches. The CDR3 DNA is TGTGCCAGCACCTCTTTTGAGACTAGCGGGAGTGGGCAGTTCTTC. This translates into CASTSFETSGSGQFF.

This chain uses TRBV28 with TRBJ2-3; D ambiguous. V was cut by 4 bases and J by 9 bases, with 8 bases left in between. The length of the CDR3 is 11 residues. CDR1 is MDHEN and CDR2 is SYDVKM in the germline V gene. The CDR3 sequence: CASSSARTQYF. The CDR3 DNA follows: TGTGCCAGCAGTTCGGCCCGAACGCAGTATTTT.

The table lists this clone with a few counts. The sample holds other DNA sequences that translate to the same CDR3. V is TRBV20-1 and J is TRBJ2-7; 8 nucleotides align to TRBD1. The germline gives CDR1 DFQATT, CDR2 SNEGSKA (reference sequence). The CDR3 has 11 amino acids. V shed 5 bases and J 4 bases; nucleotides not matched to a gene: 1. This CDR3 is CSADRGYEQYF. The CDR3 nucleotides are TGCAGTGCTGACAGGGGATACGAGCAGTACTTC.

This clone was counted only a few times. The chain has TRBV28 and TRBJ1-1; D possibly corresponds to TRBD1 (5 bases). Trimming shortened V by 1 base and J by 11 bases, and 23 bases separated the two germline ends. The CDR3 has 16 residues. The germline gives CDR1 MDHEN, CDR2 SYDVKM. The CDR3 bases are TGTGCCAGCAGTTTATTTGGTGTACGGGGACCCGTTAGGGCTTTCTTT. It codes for CASSLFGVRGPVRAFF.

As regards this clone: At one of its ends the junction is not consistent with the germline gene, which may arise from a read error. V gene TRBV7-7 combines with J gene TRBJ2-3; D not resolved. Germline loops: CDR1 SSHAT, CDR2 FNYEAQ (reference sequence). The CDR3 is 15 amino acids. CDR3 region: CASSLGVAPTDTQYF. CDR3 in DNA: TGTGCTAGCAGCTTAGGAGTAGCTCCCACAGATACGCAGTATTTT.

This clone was seen more than once but under ten times. The chain joins TRBV18 to TRBJ1-5, with 9 bases aligning to TRBD1. CDR1 is KGHSH and CDR2 is LQKENI in the germline V gene. V trimming: 6 bases; J trimming: 6 bases; junction bases outside the gene matches: 15. The CDR3 covers 17 residues. Here the CDR3 reads CASSQQGAHSFAQPQHF. The CDR3 coding sequence is TGTGCCAGCTCGCAACAGGGGGCACATTCCTTCGCTCAGCCCCAGCATTTT.

The gene calls are TRBV27 and TRBJ2-3; the match to TRBD2 covers 10 bases. CDR1 is MNHEY and CDR2 is SMNVEV in the germline V gene (reference sequence). The CDR3 length is 15 residues. V lost 4 bases and J lost 4; bases outside the gene matches: 5. CDR3 nucleotide sequence: TGTGCCAGCAGTTCTGTAGCGGGAGGTTCAGATACGCAGTATTTT. Protein product: CASSSVAGGSDTQYF.

This chain links TRBV14 with TRBJ1-2, with a weak D call TRBD1 (5 bases). This CDR3 comprises 15 residues. Germline values: CDR1 SGHDN, CDR2 FVKESK. V lost 0 bases, J lost 6 bases, and 14 bases lay in between. The CDR3 DNA follows: TGTGCCAGCAGCCAAGAATGGGGCTTAAGCGATGGCTACACCTTC. It yields the protein CASSQEWGLSDGYTF.

The gene calls are TRBV28 and TRBJ1-2, with 9 positions matching TRBD1. Unmatched junction bases numbered 11, after V lost 3 bases and J lost 3 bases. Germline CDR1 and CDR2: MDHEN and SYDVKM. The CDR3 runs 17 residues. CDR3 residues: CASSLTNYRGRDYGYTF. CDR3 nucleotide sequence: TGTGCCAGCAGTTTGACGAATTACAGGGGGCGCGACTATGGCTACACCTTC.

The chain employs TRBV4-1 and TRBJ1-6; 12 nucleotides line up with TRBD1. The germline V gene encodes CDR1 MGHRA and CDR2 YSYEKL. The trim removed 4 bases at V and 0 bases at J, leaving 4 bases unmatched. This CDR3 spans 18 amino acids. The CDR3 is CASSPRDRGLSYNSPLHF. CDR3 coding DNA: TGCGCCAGCAGCCCCCGGGACAGGGGGCTCTCCTATAATTCACCCCTCCACTTT.

This clone was observed many times. The DNA of the CDR3 is TGCGCCAGCAGCTTCGGACTAGCGGGCAATACCCAAGAGACCCAGTACTTC. Residues: CASSFGLAGNTQETQYF. The gene calls are TRBV5-1 and TRBJ2-5; 11 nucleotides agree with TRBD2. Per the germline V gene, CDR1 is SGHRS and CDR2 is YFSETQ. The CDR3 has 17 amino acids. The V segment lost 2 bases and the J segment 1 base; nucleotides outside the gene matches: 7.

This chain connects TRBV29-1 to TRBJ2-1; no firm D call. In germline, CDR1 is SQVTM, CDR2 ANQGSEA. Trimming stripped 7 bases from V and 9 bases from J, with 19 bases between. The CDR3 is made up of 13 amino acids. The CDR3 sequence is CSGRADQVSEQFF. The CDR3 DNA reads TGCAGCGGACGGGCCGATCAAGTTAGTGAGCAGTTCTTC.

This clone was detected only once. The V call is TRBV28, the J call TRBJ1-5, with D possibly matching TRBD1 (5 bases). Looked up from germline, CDR1 is MDHEN and CDR2 is SYDVKM. The length of the CDR3 is 17 residues. V gave up 3 bases and J gave up 2 bases, with 17 bases separating them. The CDR3, as DNA: TGTGCCAGCAGTTTCTGGCCAAGGGACGATGGCAATCAGCCCCAGCATTTT. Translating it yields CASSFWPRDDGNQPQHF.